This entry lists 25 T cell receptor beta chains sequenced from one sample in a study of human T cells and chemical hapten exposure. The time point is: patch test 1, 2 weeks after DPC sensitization. Treatment noted: therapeutic diphenylcyclopropenone sensitization with weekly scalp DPC. A single record per CDR3 protein comes from TCRdb applying MiXCR to the RACE reads. The table lists about 120,000 distinct CDR3 sequences, about an eighth of them singletons. The source material was whole blood, sampled in connection with sensitization to the hapten diphenylcyclopropenone (DPC). All receptors come from a man aged 18 to 30 with alopecia areata. Some clones in this sample may be carry-over from other donors' samples.

In this sample, this clonotype turned up a few times. The J gene is TRBJ2-2, the V gene TRBV12-3 or TRBV12-4; D unresolved. The germline V and J ends were trimmed by 3 bases and 4 bases, with 3 bases remaining between them. The CDR3 is 12 residues long. DNA of the CDR3: TGTGCCAGCAGTTTTGGCACCGGGGAGCTGTTTTTT. Protein: CASSFGTGELFF.

This clonotype was detected many times. J is TRBJ1-3 and V is TRBV7-6; TRBD1 aligns across 7 bases. This CDR3 is built from 15 residues. Germline CDR1 reads SGHVS; CDR2 reads FNYEAQ. The junction had 7 bases not matched to a gene; V was cut back by 6 bases and J by 2 bases. The CDR3 coding sequence is TGTGCCAGCAGGCCATTGACAGGGACTGGAAACACCATATATTTT. Translation gives CASRPLTGTGNTIYF.

The chain couples TRBV7-9 to TRBJ1-1; D is undetermined. The ends were cut back, 8 bases at V and 8 bases at J, with 9 bases in the middle. This CDR3 is built from 10 residues. CDR1 SEHNR and CDR2 FQNEAQ come from the germline V gene (reference sequence). The CDR3 nucleotides read TGTGCCAGCGGAGAGGCCGAAGCTTTCTTT. Encoded protein: CASGEAEAFF.

The rearrangement joins TRBV7-9 to TRBJ1-2; 8 bases agree with TRBD1. The V gene end was trimmed by 2 bases and the J gene end by 2 bases; junction bases not matched to a gene: 7. Germline V gene data show CDR1 as SEHNR and CDR2 as FQNEAQ (reference sequence). CDR3 length: 16 amino acids. The CDR3 protein is CASSLPKTGENYGYTF. The DNA for the CDR3 is TGTGCCAGCAGCTTACCCAAGACAGGGGAAAACTATGGCTACACCTTC.

This clonotype was observed a handful of times. This chain links TRBV9 with TRBJ2-2; weak D call: TRBD2 (6 bases). The CDR3 is 17 residues long. CDR1 SGDLS and CDR2 YYNGEE come from the germline V gene. Between the trimmed V and J ends, which lost 4 bases and 4 bases, there was a span of 20 bases. The CDR3 sequence is CASSPAGLRAFTGELFF. CDR3 bases: TGTGCCAGCAGCCCAGCAGGACTAAGGGCGTTCACCGGGGAGCTGTTTTTT.

This clonotype came up a few times. The rearrangement joins TRBV11-2 to TRBJ2-5; D is uncertain. The CDR3 runs to 14 residues. Looked up from germline, CDR1 is SGHAT and CDR2 is FQNNGV. The V gene lost 3 bases and the J gene lost 2 bases, with 10 bases spanning the gap. This CDR3 is CASSLSRSQETQYF. The CDR3 DNA is TGTGCCAGCAGCTTGAGTAGATCTCAAGAGACCCAGTACTTC.

Ten or more counts support this clonotype. This chain connects TRBV7-9 to TRBJ1-5; the D gene is possibly TRBD1 (5 bases). CDR3 length equals 13 residues. Germline V lookup: CDR1 SEHNR, CDR2 FQNEAQ (reference sequence). V was pared by 3 bases and J by 4 bases, with 7 bases between. The CDR3 here is CASSFTGNQPQHF. DNA for the CDR3: TGTGCCAGCAGCTTCACAGGTAATCAGCCCCAGCATTTT. The full variable domain, completed using reference TRBV7-9 and TRBJ1-5, is DTGVSQNPRHKITKRGQNVTFRCDPISEHNRLYWYRQTLGQGPEFLTYFQNEAQLEKSRLLSDRFSAERPKGSFSTLEIQRTEQGDSAMYLCASSFTGNQPQHFGDGTRLSIL.

This clonotype has only a few counts. The J gene is TRBJ1-5, the V gene TRBV11-2, with D possibly TRBD1 on 5 matching bases. V gave up 5 bases and J gave up 5 bases, with 13 bases separating them. Germline values: CDR1 SGHAT, CDR2 FQNNGV. CDR3 length: 14 residues. CDR3 nucleotides: TGTGCCAGCAGCCCCGGCGAGGGGCATCAGCCCCAGCATTTT. Translated: CASSPGEGHQPQHF.

The chain carries TRBV28 and TRBJ2-5; D possibly uses TRBD1 or TRBD2 (5 bases each). The CDR3 covers 15 residues. Germline CDR1 MDHEN, CDR2 SYDVKM. Trimming pared 9 bases from V and 1 base from J, leaving 18 bases between. The CDR3 reads CASSAAGTPQETQYF. CDR3 DNA sequence: TGTGCCAGTAGTGCAGCAGGGACGCCCCAAGAGACCCAGTACTTC.

This clonotype has more than one count but fewer than ten. V gene TRBV19 combines with J gene TRBJ1-2; D unclear. V shed 7 bases and J shed 3 bases, with 12 bases lying between them. The CDR3 contains 13 residues. Per the germline V gene, CDR1 is LNHDA and CDR2 is SQIVND (reference sequence). CDR3 DNA: TGTGCCAGTACCGGGGAGGTGGACTATGGCTACACCTTC. Protein: CASTGEVDYGYTF.

This clonotype was counted only a few times. The chain links TRBV2 to TRBJ2-3, with TRBD1 identical over 9 bases. CDR1 and CDR2 from the germline V gene are SNHLY and FYNNEI. J gave up 3 bases and V 7 bases, and 5 bases lay outside the gene matches. There are 14 residues in the CDR3. DNA for the CDR3: TGTGCCAGCAAACGGGACAGGGAGACAGATACGCAGTATTTT. Protein: CASKRDRETDTQYF.

V gene TRBV6-2 or TRBV6-3 combines with J gene TRBJ1-1; D perhaps matches TRBD1 (5 bases). This CDR3 has 14 residues. V lost 6 bases and J lost 1, with 12 bases in between. CDR1 and CDR2 from the germline V gene are MNHEY and SVGEGT. The CDR3 DNA sequence: TGTGCCAGCAGGTTGGAGGGGTGGAACACTGAAGCTTTCTTT. Translated, it gives CASRLEGWNTEAFF.

The gene calls are TRBV24-1 and TRBJ2-5; unclear D gene. From germline, CDR1 is KGHDR and CDR2 SFDVKD. CDR3 length: 14 amino acids. Deletions cut 0 bases from V and 9 bases from J, with 13 bases between. CDR3 sequence: CATSDLRPASPQYF. CDR3 DNA sequence: TGTGCCACCAGTGATTTGCGTCCGGCGAGTCCCCAGTACTTC.

The genes are TRBV18 and TRBJ2-7; TRBD1 is a possible D gene (5 bases). Germline V gene data show CDR1 as KGHSH and CDR2 as LQKENI. The CDR3 runs to 13 residues. Between the trimmed V and J ends, which lost 3 bases and 7 bases, there was a span of 13 bases. The CDR3 sequence is CASSPDRSQEQYV. The CDR3 DNA follows: TGTGCCAGCTCACCCGACAGAAGTCAAGAGCAGTACGTC.

This clonotype has more than one count but fewer than ten. The V gene is TRBV7-3, the J gene TRBJ1-1; D gene uncertain. The CDR3 has 15 amino acids. The V gene lost 2 bases and the J gene lost 1 base, with 11 bases spanning the gap. Germline V gene data show CDR1 as SGHTA and CDR2 as FQGTGA. The CDR3 region is CASSLYRTWNTEAFF. The DNA for the CDR3 is TGTGCCAGCAGCTTATATCGGACCTGGAACACTGAAGCTTTCTTT.

This clonotype was recorded a few times. This chain connects TRBV7-9 to TRBJ2-1; 11 nucleotides match TRBD1. The CDR3 has 18 residues. Trimming removed 4 bases from V and 5 bases from J; junction bases left unmatched: 13. CDR1 SEHNR and CDR2 FQNEAQ come from the germline V gene (reference sequence). Here the CDR3 DNA reads TGTGCCAGCAGCTATCCGGGACAGGGGGAAACCCACAACAATGAGCAGTTCTTC. This translates into CASSYPGQGETHNNEQFF.

This chain uses TRBV7-6 with TRBJ2-7; 10 positions agree with TRBD1. The CDR3 is 15 residues long. The germline V gene encodes CDR1 SGHVS and CDR2 FNYEAQ. The V and J ends lost 4 bases and 5 bases, in that order; junction bases with no gene match: 8. The CDR3 DNA is TGTGCCAGCAGCTCTCCGGGACAGGGGCCCCACGAGCAGTACTTC. Protein product: CASSSPGQGPHEQYF.

This chain uses TRBV29-1 with TRBJ2-7, with TRBD2 matching 9 bases. Germline CDR1 and CDR2: SQVTM and ANQGSEA. This CDR3 is built from 15 residues. The ends lost 1 base at V and 2 bases at J; junction bases unmatched: 6. CDR3 DNA: TGCAGCGTTGAAGCCCTGACTAGCGGTACCTACGAGCAGTACTTC. Protein sequence: CSVEALTSGTYEQYF.

The chain joins TRBV6-5 to TRBJ1-5; a weak D match, TRBD1 (5 bases). V was clipped by 6 bases and J by 5 bases, with 14 bases between them. Looked up from germline, CDR1 is MNHEY and CDR2 is SVGAGI. The CDR3 runs 14 residues. The CDR3 region has the DNA TGTGCCAGCAGCCACCCAGGGCCGGATCAGCCCCAGCATTTT. Its protein product is CASSHPGPDQPQHF.

The rearrangement joins TRBV3-1 to TRBJ2-5, with 14 bases lining up with TRBD2. J gave up 2 bases and V 4 bases, and 9 bases lay outside the gene matches. Looked up from germline, CDR1 is LGHDT and CDR2 is YNNKEL (reference sequence). The CDR3 is made up of 18 amino acids. CDR3 sequence: CASSRPGTSGGRQETQYF. The CDR3 DNA sequence: TGTGCCAGCAGCCGCCCCGGGACTAGCGGGGGAAGACAAGAGACCCAGTACTTC.

The chain carries TRBV12-3 or TRBV12-4 and TRBJ2-1; no reliable D call. The CDR3 loop spans 15 amino acids. V dropped 5 bases and J dropped 0 bases, with 11 bases sitting between them. In nucleotides, the CDR3 is TGTGCCAGCAGTCCAACACCGAGCTCCTACAATGAGCAGTTCTTC. Its protein is CASSPTPSSYNEQFF.

This clonotype was recorded a few times. The chain uses TRBV28 and TRBJ1-5; no definite D call. The V end was cut by 6 bases, the J end by 4 bases, with 13 bases between. CDR3 length: 14 amino acids. Per germline, CDR1 MDHEN and CDR2 SYDVKM. For the CDR3, the DNA is TGTGCCAGCAGGGGAGAGGTGGGAAATCAGCCCCAGCATTTT. Its translation is CASRGEVGNQPQHF.

This sequence joins TRBV27 and TRBJ2-7; D not certain. The CDR3 runs 14 residues. The ends were cut back, 2 bases at V and 0 bases at J, with 8 bases in the middle. Germline V gene sequence: CDR1 MNHEY, CDR2 SMNVEV (reference sequence). CDR3 sequence (DNA): TGTGCCAGCAGTTTAAAACAGATCTCCTACGAGCAGTACTTC. Its protein product is CASSLKQISYEQYF.

At least ten counts were recorded for this clonotype. The chain couples TRBV28 to TRBJ2-7, with no clear D. CDR3 size: 12 residues. With 2 bases removed from V and 4 bases from J, the gap between germline ends came to 6 bases. Germline CDR1 reads MDHEN; CDR2 reads SYDVKM. The CDR3 here is CASSLNVYEQYF. DNA of the CDR3: TGTGCCAGCAGTTTAAATGTTTACGAGCAGTACTTC.

This clonotype was found many times. The rearrangement uses TRBV4-1 and TRBJ2-2; D gene ambiguous. Trimming left V 3 bases short and J 8 bases short, with 7 bases between. CDR1 is MGHRA, CDR2 YSYEKL, per germline. This CDR3 is built from 12 residues. The CDR3 loop is CASSHTIGELFF. CDR3 in DNA: TGCGCCAGCAGCCACACCATAGGGGAGCTGTTTTTT.